This T cell receptor (beta chain) was captured in a study of beta chain features in type 1 diabetes. Study in general: Summed over all samples, the examined sorted cells came to some 99 million.

The authors reverse transcribed all of the isolated RNA, so sequencing captured expressed TCRB transcripts. Some clones are missing from TCRdb's copy, which holds only in-frame ones; the method was immunoSEQ multiplex PCR. The table lists a few hundred thousand clones, more than 13% of them singletons. The CDR3 spans 11 residues. Germline CDR1 reads MDHEN; CDR2 reads SYDVKM. Trimming removed 7 bases at V and 8 bases at J, with 8 bases between. Study-wide results and limits: Healthy donors had naive, central memory and Treg TCRB repertoires that appeared less similar than those seen among patients. There were fewer insertions and more deletions at the VDJ junctions of type 1 diabetes patients. Shortening that was moderate but significant affected the TCRB CDR3s of Type 1 diabetes patients in all four CD4+ subsets.

This clone was seen a handful of times. Its antigen is not known. It was via CD45RO/CCR7/CD25/CD127/CD95/CD27 that CD4+ naive, central memory, regulatory and stem cell-like memory cells were sorted. The rearrangement joins TRBV28 to TRBJ2-2; TRBD1 might be the D (5 bases). This TCR was recovered from a man aged 30 to 45 with type 1 diabetes. Sequencing used naive CD4+ T cells from blood. CDR3 coding DNA: TGTGCCAGCAACAGGCGAGGGGAGCTGTTTTTT. Its protein product is CASNRRGELFF.